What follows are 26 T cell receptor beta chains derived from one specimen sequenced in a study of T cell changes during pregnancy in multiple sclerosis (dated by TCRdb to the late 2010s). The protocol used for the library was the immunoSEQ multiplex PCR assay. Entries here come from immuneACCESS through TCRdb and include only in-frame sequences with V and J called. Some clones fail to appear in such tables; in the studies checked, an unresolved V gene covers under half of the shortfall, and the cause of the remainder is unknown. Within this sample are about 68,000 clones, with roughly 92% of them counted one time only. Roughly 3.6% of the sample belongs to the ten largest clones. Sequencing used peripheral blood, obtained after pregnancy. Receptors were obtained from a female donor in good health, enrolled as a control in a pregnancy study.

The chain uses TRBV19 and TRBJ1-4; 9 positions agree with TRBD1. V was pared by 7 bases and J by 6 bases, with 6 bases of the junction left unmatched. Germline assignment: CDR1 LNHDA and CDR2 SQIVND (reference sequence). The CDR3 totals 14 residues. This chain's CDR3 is CASNDRGTYEKLFF. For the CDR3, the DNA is TGTGCCAGTAACGACAGGGGGACTTATGAAAAACTGTTTTTT.

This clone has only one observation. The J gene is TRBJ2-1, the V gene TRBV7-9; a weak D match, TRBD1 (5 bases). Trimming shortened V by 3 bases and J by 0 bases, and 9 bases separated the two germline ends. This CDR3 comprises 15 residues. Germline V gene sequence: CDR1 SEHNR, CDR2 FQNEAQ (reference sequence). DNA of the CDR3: TGTGCCAGCAGCTTGGACAACTTCTCCTACAATGAGCAGTTCTTC. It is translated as CASSLDNFSYNEQFF.

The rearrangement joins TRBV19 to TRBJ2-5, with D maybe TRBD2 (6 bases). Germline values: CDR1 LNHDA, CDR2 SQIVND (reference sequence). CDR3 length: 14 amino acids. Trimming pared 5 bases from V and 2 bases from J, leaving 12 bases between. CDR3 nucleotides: TGTGCCAGTAGTCCCGCGGGATCGCAAGAGACCCAGTACTTC. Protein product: CASSPAGSQETQYF.

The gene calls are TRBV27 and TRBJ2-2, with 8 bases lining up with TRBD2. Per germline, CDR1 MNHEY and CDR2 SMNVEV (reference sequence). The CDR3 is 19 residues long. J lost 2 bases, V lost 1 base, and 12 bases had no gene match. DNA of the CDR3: TGTGCCAGCAGTTTATTCCACCCTCGGGGGGGCCTAAACACCGGGGAGCTGTTTTTT. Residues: CASSLFHPRGGLNTGELFF.

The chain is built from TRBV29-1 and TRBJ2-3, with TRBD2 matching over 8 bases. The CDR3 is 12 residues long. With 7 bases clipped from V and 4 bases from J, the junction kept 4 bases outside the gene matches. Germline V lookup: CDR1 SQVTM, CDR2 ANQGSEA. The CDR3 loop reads CSGRGGADTQYF. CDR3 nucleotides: TGCAGCGGCCGGGGGGGGGCAGATACGCAGTATTTT.

The DNA for the CDR3 is TGTGCCAGCAGTCCAACAGCGACTAGAAACTACGAGCAGTACTTC. Encoded protein: CASSPTATRNYEQYF. This chain joins TRBV6-5 and TRBJ2-7, with D possibly matching TRBD2 (6 bases). The CDR3 extends over 15 amino acids. V was cut by 5 bases and J by 3 bases, with 17 bases left in between. In germline, CDR1 is MNHEY, CDR2 SVGAGI.

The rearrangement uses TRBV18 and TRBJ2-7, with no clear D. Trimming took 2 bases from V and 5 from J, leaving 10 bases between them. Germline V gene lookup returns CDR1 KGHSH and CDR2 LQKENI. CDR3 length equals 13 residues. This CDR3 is CASSPSRLHEQYF. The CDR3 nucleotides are TGTGCCAGCTCACCAAGCAGGTTGCACGAGCAGTACTTC.

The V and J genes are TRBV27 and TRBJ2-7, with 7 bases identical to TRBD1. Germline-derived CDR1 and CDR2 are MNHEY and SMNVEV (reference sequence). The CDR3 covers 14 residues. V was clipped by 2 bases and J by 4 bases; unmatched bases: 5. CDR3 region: CASSLTKQGYEQYF. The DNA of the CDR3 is TGTGCCAGCAGTTTAACCAAACAGGGGTACGAGCAGTACTTC.

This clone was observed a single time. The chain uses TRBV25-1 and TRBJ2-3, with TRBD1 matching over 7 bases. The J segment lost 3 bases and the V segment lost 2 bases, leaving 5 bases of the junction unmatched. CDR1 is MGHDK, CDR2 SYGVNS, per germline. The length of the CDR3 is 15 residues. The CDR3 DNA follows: TGTGCCAGCAGTGAACCGACAGGGTCTACAGATACGCAGTATTTT. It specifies CASSEPTGSTDTQYF. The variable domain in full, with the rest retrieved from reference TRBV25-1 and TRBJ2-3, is EADIYQTPRYLVIGTGKKITLECSQTMGHDKMYWYQQDPGMELHLIHYSYGVNSTEKGDLSSESTVSRIRTEHFPLTLESARPSHTSQYLCASSEPTGSTDTQYFGPGTRLTVL.

The CDR3 DNA sequence: TGTGCCAGCAGTCCCAGACAGGGTTGGGGGGACACTGAAGCTTTCTTT. It encodes CASSPRQGWGDTEAFF. This chain joins TRBV6-6 and TRBJ1-1, with 7 bases fitting TRBD1. CDR1 and CDR2 (germline): MNHNY, SVGAGI (reference sequence). Unmatched junction bases numbered 12, after V lost 5 bases and J lost 3 bases. There are 16 residues in the CDR3.

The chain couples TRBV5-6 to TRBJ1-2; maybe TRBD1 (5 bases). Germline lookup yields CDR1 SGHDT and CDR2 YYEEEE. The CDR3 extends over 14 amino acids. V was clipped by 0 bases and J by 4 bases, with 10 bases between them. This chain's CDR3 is CASSLGGQGYGYTF. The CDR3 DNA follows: TGTGCCAGCAGCTTGGGTGGGCAGGGCTATGGCTACACCTTC. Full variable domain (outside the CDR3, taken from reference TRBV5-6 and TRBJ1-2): DAGVTQSPTHLIKTRGQQVTLRCSPKSGHDTVSWYQQALGQGPQFIFQYYEEEERQRGNFPDRFSGHQFPNYSSELNVNALLLGDSALYLCASSLGGQGYGYTFGSGTRLTVV.

The CDR3 spells CATSRTSDPYEQYF. The CDR3 DNA follows: TGTGCCACCAGCAGGACTAGCGATCCCTACGAGCAGTACTTC. The rearrangement links TRBV15 to TRBJ2-7; 8 bases align to TRBD2. J lost 2 bases, V lost 3 bases, and 3 bases had no gene match. The germline V gene encodes CDR1 LNHNV and CDR2 YYDKDF (reference sequence). The CDR3 spans 14 residues.

The CDR3, as DNA: TGTGCCAGCAGCCGCGGACAGGGCTCTAATTCACCCCTCCACTTT. Protein product: CASSRGQGSNSPLHF. V is TRBV7-8 and J is TRBJ1-6, with 8 bases lining up with TRBD1. This CDR3 region has 15 residues. The trim removed 5 bases at V and 6 bases at J, leaving 6 bases unmatched. The germline gives CDR1 SGHVS, CDR2 FQNEAQ. The whole variable domain, remainder taken from reference TRBV7-8 and TRBJ1-6, is GAGVSQSPRYKVAKRGQDVALRCDPISGHVSLFWYQQALGQGPEFLTYFQNEAQLDKSGLPSDRFFAERPEGSVSTLKIQRTQQEDSAVYLCASSRGQGSNSPLHFGNGTRLTVT.

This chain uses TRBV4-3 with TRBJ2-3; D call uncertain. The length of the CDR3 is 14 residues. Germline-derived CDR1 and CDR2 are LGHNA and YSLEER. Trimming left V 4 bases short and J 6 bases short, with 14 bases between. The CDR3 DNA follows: TGCGCCAGCAGCCCCCTAGTAAGTGGGGATACGCAGTATTTT. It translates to CASSPLVSGDTQYF.

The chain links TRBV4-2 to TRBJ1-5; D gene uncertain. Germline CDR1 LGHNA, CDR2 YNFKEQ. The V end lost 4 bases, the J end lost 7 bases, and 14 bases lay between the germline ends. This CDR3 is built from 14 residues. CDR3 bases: TGTGCCAGCAGCCCGGGCGAGGGAGAGCAGCCCCAGCATTTT. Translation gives CASSPGEGEQPQHF.

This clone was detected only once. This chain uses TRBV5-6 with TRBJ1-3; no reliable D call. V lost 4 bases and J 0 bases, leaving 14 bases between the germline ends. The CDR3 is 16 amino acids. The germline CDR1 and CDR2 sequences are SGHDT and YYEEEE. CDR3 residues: CASSPTHLSSGNTIYF. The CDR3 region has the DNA TGTGCCAGCAGCCCCACTCACTTGAGCTCTGGAAACACCATATATTTT. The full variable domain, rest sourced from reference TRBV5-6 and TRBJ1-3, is DAGVTQSPTHLIKTRGQQVTLRCSPKSGHDTVSWYQQALGQGPQFIFQYYEEEERQRGNFPDRFSGHQFPNYSSELNVNALLLGDSALYLCASSPTHLSSGNTIYFGEGSWLTVV.

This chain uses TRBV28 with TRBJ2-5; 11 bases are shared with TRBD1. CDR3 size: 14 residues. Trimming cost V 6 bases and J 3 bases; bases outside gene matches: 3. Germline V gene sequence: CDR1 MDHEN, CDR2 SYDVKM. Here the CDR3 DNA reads TGTGCCAGCAGACAGGGACAGGGGGAAGAGACCCAGTACTTC. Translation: CASRQGQGEETQYF.

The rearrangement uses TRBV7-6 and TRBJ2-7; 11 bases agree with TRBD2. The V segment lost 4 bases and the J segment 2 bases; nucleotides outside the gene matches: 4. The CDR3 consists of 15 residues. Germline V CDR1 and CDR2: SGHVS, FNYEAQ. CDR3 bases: TGTGCCAGCAGCTCCGGGACTAGCGGAACCTACGAGCAGTACTTC. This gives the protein CASSSGTSGTYEQYF.

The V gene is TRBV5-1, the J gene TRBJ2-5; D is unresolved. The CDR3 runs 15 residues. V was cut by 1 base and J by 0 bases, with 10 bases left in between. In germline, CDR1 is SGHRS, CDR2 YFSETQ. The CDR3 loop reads CASSLQVAHQETQYF. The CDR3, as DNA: TGCGCCAGCAGCTTGCAGGTGGCACACCAAGAGACCCAGTACTTC.

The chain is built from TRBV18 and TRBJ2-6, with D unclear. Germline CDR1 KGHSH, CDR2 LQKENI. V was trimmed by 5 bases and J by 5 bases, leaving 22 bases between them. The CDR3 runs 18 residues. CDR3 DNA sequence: TGTGCCAGCTCAGTTGTTCCACATTTACAAAGTCGGGCCAACGTCCTGACTTTC. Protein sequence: CASSVVPHLQSRANVLTF.

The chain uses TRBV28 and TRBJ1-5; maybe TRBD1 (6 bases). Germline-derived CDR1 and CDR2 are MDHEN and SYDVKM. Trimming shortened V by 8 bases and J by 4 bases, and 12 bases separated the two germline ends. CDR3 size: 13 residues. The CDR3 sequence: CASSWQGNQPQHF. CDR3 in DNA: TGTGCCAGCTCTTGGCAGGGGAATCAGCCCCAGCATTTT.

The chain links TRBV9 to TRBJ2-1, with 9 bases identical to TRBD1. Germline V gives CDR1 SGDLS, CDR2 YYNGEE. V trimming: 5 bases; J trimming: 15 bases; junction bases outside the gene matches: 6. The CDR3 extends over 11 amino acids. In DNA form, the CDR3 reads TGTGCCAGCAGTGGACAGGGGAGTGTGTTCTTC. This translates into CASSGQGSVFF.

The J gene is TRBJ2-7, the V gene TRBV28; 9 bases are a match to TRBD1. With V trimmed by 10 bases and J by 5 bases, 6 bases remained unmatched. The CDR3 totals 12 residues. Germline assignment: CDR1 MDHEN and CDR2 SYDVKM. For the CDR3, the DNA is TGTGCCACCATCACAGGGGGCGACGAGCAGTACTTC. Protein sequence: CATITGGDEQYF.

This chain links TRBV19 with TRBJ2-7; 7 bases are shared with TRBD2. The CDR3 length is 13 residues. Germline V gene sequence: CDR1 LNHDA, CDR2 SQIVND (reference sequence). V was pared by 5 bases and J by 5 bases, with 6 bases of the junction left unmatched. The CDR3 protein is CASSFGGTNEQYF. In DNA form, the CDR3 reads TGTGCCAGTAGTTTCGGGGGGACGAACGAGCAGTACTTC.

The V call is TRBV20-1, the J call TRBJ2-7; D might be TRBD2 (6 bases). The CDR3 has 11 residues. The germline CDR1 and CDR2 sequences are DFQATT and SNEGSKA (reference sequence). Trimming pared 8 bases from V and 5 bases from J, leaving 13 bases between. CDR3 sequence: CSPGASHEQYF. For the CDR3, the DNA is TGCAGTCCGGGAGCCTCTCACGAGCAGTACTTC.

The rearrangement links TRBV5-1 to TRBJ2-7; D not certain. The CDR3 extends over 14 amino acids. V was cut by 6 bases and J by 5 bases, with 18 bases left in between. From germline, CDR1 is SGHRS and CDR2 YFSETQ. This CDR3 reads CASTETSPTHEQYF. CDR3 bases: TGCGCCAGCACCGAGACTTCCCCAACCCACGAGCAGTACTTC.